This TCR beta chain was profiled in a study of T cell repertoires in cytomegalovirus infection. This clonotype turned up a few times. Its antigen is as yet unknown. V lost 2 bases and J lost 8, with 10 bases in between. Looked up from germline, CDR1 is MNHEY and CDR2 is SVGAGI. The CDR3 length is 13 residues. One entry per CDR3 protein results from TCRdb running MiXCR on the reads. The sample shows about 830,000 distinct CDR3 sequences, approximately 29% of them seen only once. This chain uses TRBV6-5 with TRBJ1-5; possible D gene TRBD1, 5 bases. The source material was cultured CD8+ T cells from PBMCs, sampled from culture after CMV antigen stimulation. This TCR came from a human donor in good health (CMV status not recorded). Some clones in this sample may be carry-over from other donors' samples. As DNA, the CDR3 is TGTGCCAGCAGTTACAGGGGCCAGGAGCCCCAGCATTTT. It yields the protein CASSYRGQEPQHF.